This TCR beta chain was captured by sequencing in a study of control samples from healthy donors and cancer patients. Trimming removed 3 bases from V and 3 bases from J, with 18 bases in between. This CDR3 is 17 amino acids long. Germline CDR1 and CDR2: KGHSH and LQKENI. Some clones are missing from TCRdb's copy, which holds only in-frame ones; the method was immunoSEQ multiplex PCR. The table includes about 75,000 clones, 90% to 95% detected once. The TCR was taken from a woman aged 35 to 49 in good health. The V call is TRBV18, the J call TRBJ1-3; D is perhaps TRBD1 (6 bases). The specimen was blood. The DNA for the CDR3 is TGTGCCAGCTCACCCCCCGCCCCAGGGGTTGGTGGAAACACCATATATTTT. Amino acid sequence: CASSPPAPGVGGNTIYF.